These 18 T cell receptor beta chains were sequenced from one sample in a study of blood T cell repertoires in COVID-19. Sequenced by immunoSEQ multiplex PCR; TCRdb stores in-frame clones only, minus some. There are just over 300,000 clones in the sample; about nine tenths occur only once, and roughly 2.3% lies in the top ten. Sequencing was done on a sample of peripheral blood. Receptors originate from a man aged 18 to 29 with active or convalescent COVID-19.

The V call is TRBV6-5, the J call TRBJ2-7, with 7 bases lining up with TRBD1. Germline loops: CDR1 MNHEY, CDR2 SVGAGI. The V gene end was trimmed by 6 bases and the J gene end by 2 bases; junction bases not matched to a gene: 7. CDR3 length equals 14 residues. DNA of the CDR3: TGTGCCAGCAGAGTTGGGACAGACCCCTACGAGCAGTACTTC. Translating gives CASRVGTDPYEQYF.

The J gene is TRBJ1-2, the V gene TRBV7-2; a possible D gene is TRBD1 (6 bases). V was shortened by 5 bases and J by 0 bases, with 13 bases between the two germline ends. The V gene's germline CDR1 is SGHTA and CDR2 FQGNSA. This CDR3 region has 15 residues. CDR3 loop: CASSPGQLSNYGYTF. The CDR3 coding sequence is TGTGCCAGCAGCCCCGGACAGCTTTCTAACTATGGCTACACCTTC.

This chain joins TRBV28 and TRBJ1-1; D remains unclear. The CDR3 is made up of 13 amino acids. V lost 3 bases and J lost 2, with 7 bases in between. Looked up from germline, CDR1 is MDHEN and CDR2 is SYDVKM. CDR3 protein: CASSFSTNTEAFF. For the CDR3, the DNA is TGTGCCAGCAGTTTCTCTACTAACACTGAAGCTTTCTTT.

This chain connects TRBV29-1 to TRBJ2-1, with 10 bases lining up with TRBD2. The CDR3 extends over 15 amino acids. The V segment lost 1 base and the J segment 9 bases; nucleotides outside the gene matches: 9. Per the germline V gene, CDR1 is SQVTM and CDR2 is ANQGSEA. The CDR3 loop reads CSVEGLLAGVSEQFF. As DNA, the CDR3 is TGCAGCGTTGAAGGTTTGCTAGCGGGAGTTAGTGAGCAGTTCTTC.

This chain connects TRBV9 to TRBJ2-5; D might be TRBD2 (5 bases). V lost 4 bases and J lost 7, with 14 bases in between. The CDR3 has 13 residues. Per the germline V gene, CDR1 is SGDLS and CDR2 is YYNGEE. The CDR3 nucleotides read TGTGCCAGCAGCCCCGGGATCGCCGGGACCCAGTACTTC. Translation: CASSPGIAGTQYF.

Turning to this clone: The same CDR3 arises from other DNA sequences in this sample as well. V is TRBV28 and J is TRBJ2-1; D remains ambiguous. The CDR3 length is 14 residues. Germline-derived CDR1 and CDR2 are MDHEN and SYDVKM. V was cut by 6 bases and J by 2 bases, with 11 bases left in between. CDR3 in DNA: TGTGCCAGCAGCCCCGGAGAGGCCTACAATGAGCAGTTCTTC. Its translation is CASSPGEAYNEQFF.

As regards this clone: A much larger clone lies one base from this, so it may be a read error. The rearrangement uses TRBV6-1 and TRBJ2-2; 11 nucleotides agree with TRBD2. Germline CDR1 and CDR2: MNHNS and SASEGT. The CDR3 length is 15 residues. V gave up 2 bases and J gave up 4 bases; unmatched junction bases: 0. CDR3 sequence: CASSELAGGTGELFF. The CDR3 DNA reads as TGTGCCAGCAGTGAACTAGCGGGGGGCACCGGGGAGCTGTTTTTT.

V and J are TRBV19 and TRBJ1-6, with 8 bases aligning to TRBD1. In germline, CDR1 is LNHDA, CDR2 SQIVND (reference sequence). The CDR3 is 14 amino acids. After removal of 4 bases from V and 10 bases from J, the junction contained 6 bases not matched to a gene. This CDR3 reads CASSTTGDLSPLHF. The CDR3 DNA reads TGTGCCAGTAGTACGACAGGGGATTTGTCACCCCTCCACTTT.

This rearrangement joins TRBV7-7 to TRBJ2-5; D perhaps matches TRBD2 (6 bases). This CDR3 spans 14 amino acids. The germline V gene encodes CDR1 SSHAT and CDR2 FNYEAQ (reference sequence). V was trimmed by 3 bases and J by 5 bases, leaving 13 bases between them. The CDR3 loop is CASSLELAGETQYF. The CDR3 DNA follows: TGTGCCAGCAGCTTGGAACTAGCAGGGGAGACCCAGTACTTC.

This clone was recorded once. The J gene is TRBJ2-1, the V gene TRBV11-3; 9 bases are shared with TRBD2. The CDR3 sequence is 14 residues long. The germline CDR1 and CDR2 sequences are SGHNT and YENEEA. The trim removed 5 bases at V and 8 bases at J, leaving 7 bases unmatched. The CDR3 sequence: CASSTKTSGHEQFF. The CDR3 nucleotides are TGTGCCAGCAGCACAAAGACTAGCGGTCATGAGCAGTTCTTC.

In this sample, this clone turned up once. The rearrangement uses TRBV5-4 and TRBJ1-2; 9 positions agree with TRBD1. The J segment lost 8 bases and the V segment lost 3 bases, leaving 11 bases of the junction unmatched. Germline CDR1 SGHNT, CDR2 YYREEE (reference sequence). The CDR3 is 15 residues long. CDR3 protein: CASSSGTGQTRGYTF. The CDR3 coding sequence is TGTGCCAGCAGCTCTGGGACAGGGCAGACCCGCGGCTACACCTTC.

The CDR3 bases are TGTGCCAGCAGCTTAGCGACCCCGGGGGGCACTGAAGCTTTCTTT. Residues: CASSLATPGGTEAFF. This chain links TRBV7-9 with TRBJ1-1, with D maybe TRBD1 (5 bases). The CDR3 loop spans 15 amino acids. Germline values: CDR1 SEHNR, CDR2 FQNEAQ (reference sequence). V lost 0 bases and J lost 4, with 12 bases in between.

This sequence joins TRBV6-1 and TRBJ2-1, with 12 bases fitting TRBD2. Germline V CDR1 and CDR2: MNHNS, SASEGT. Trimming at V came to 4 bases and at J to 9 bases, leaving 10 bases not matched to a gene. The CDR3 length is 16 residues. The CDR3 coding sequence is TGTGCCAGCAGTGGACGACTAGCGGGAGACTTTGGTGAGCAGTTCTTC. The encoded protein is CASSGRLAGDFGEQFF.

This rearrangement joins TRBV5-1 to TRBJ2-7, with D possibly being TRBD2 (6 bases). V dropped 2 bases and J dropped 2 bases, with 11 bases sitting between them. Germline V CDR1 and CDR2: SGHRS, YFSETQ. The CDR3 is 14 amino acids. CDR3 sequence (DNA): TGCGCCAGCAGCTTTACCCCGGGGGCCTACGAGCAGTACTTC. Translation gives CASSFTPGAYEQYF.

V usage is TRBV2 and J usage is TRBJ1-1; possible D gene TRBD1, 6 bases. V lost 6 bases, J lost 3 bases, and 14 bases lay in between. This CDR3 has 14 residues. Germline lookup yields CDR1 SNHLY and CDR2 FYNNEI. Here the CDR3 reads CASSTGTLYTEAFF. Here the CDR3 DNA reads TGTGCCAGCAGCACCGGGACATTGTACACTGAAGCTTTCTTT.

CDR3 coding DNA: TGTGCCAGTAGTATCGGGAAGAGCTCCTACAATGAGCAGTTCTTC. It specifies CASSIGKSSYNEQFF. The chain combines TRBV19 with TRBJ2-1, with a weak D call TRBD2 (5 bases). CDR3 size: 15 residues. The germline gives CDR1 LNHDA, CDR2 SQIVND (reference sequence). V lost 3 bases and J lost 0, with 9 bases in between.

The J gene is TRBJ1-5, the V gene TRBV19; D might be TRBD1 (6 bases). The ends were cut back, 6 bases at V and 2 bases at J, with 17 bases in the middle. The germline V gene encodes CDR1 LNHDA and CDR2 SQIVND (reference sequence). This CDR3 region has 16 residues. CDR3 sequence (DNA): TGTGCCAGTAGCCATACTCAGGGGAGTGGCAATCAGCCCCAGCATTTT. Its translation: CASSHTQGSGNQPQHF.

The CDR3 nucleotides read TGCGCCAGCAGCCAATGGACTGGGGAGACCCAGTACTTC. Translated, it gives CASSQWTGETQYF. This chain connects TRBV4-1 to TRBJ2-5, with D perhaps matching TRBD2 (5 bases). The CDR3 is made up of 13 amino acids. The V gene's germline CDR1 is MGHRA and CDR2 YSYEKL. Trimming removed 2 bases at V and 5 bases at J, with 9 bases between.